This T cell receptor beta chain was captured by sequencing in a study of shared clonotypes between healthy human individuals. The deep-level immunoSEQ assay was used. It was across several immunoSEQ plates that each subset's genomic DNA was evenly split. Measured with immunoSEQ multiplex PCR; TCRdb has only the in-frame clones, and not every one. This sample has 650,000 to 800,000 clones, with 55% to 80% found just once. Germline V gene data show CDR1 as SGDLS and CDR2 as YYNGEE. This CDR3 has 14 amino acids. With 4 bases removed from V and 0 bases from J, the gap between germline ends came to 11 bases.

This sequence originates from a woman in her thirties in good health. The chain joins TRBV9 to TRBJ2-7; D is uncertain. The sequencing input was memory CD4+ T cells sorted from blood. The subset here: CD45RA-negative fraction. CDR3 bases: TGTGCCAGCAGCAAGACGGGCAACTCCTACGAGCAGTACTTC. It translates to CASSKTGNSYEQYF.